This is a list of T cell receptor beta chains from one sample in a study of OX40 agonist ivuxolimab in advanced cancers. Clones were read by immunoSEQ multiplex PCR, and TCRdb kept only the in-frame ones, dropping some. The table records tens of thousands of clones, around 86% of them present only once. Specimen: CD4+ or CD8+ T cells sorted from blood, collected in a trial of the OX40 agonist ivuxolimab. The receptors were sampled from an adult with an advanced solid tumor such as melanoma, head and neck, liver or kidney cancer. The CDR3 runs from the conserved cysteine through the conserved F or W. The D gene is left open where the match is weak. Clone size, where shown, is once, few, many, or a class for clones that have expanded.

DNA	CDR3	size	J	V	D
TGTGCCAGCAGCTTTGGCGCGGGGGGAAGAACCTACGAGCAGTACTTC	CASSFGAGGRTYEQYF	-	TRBJ2-7	TRBV7-8	TRBD2
TGTGCCAGCAGTTCCCACCTTCGGGACGAGCAGTACTTC	CASSSHLRDEQYF	-	TRBJ2-7	TRBV27	-
TGCGCCAGCAGCTTGAACTACCTATTCACAGATACGCAGTATTTT	CASSLNYLFTDTQYF	-	TRBJ2-3	TRBV5-1	-
TGTGCCAGCAGTTTGGGTAGGGCTAATGAAAAACTGTTTTTT	CASSLGRANEKLFF	-	TRBJ1-4	TRBV28	-
TGTGCCAGCAGTCGGACAGAGACTAATGACAAACTGTTTTTT	CASSRTETNDKLFF	-	TRBJ1-4	TRBV6-5	-
TGTGCCAGCAGCTTTAGGCGAACCGGGGAGCTGTTTTTT	CASSFRRTGELFF	-	TRBJ2-2	TRBV11-2	-
TGCGCCAGCAGCCAAGAAGATGTGACGGGGATCGCTGGAAACACCATATATTTT	CASSQEDVTGIAGNTIYF	-	TRBJ1-3	TRBV4-1	-
TGTGCCTTGTCAGGGGGGGCCTCCTCAAGCACAGATACGCAGTATTTT	CALSGGASSSTDTQYF	-	TRBJ2-3	TRBV30	-
TGTGCCAGCAGTGTGGGAGACAGCCAGAATCAGCCCCAGCATTTT	CASSVGDSQNQPQHF	-	TRBJ1-5	TRBV6-1	-
TGCGCCAGCAGACCTGGACTAGCGGGAGGGTGGGTCACAGATACGCAGTATTTT	CASRPGLAGGWVTDTQYF	-	TRBJ2-3	TRBV5-1	TRBD2
TGTGCCAGCAGCTTAGGAATACAGGGGGATGCTGGAAACACCATATATTTT	CASSLGIQGDAGNTIYF	-	TRBJ1-3	TRBV7-6	TRBD1
TGTGCCAGCAGCCCCTCCCGGGCGGATGGCTACACCTTC	CASSPSRADGYTF	-	TRBJ1-2	TRBV11-2	-
TGCGCCAGCAGCTTGGCACTAGCGGGAGGGGAGCAGTACTTC	CASSLALAGGEQYF	-	TRBJ2-7	TRBV5-1	TRBD2
TGTGCCAGCAGTCCCGGGACTAGCGGGGGTTCGGATACGCAGTATTTT	CASSPGTSGGSDTQYF	once	TRBJ2-3	TRBV28	TRBD2
TGTGCCAGCAGTTCACTCCAAGAGACCCAGTACTTC	CASSSLQETQYF	once	TRBJ2-5	TRBV6-6	-
TGTGCCATCAGTGACGACCGCAGGGGGCGAGGTGAAAAACTGTTTTTT	CAISDDRRGRGEKLFF	-	TRBJ1-4	TRBV10-3	TRBD1
TGCGCCAGCAGCCGCGCCGGGGGAGTCGAAAAACTGTTTTTT	CASSRAGGVEKLFF	-	TRBJ1-4	TRBV4-1	-
TGTGCCAGCAGCTTAGTGAGAGACAATGAGCAGTTCTTC	CASSLVRDNEQFF	once	TRBJ2-1	TRBV11-3	-
TGCGCCAGCAGCTTGGAGCAGGAAGAGACCCAGTACTTC	CASSLEQEETQYF	once	TRBJ2-5	TRBV5-1	-
TGCGCCACCCAACAGGGACCCCAAGAGACCCAGTACTTC	CATQQGPQETQYF	-	TRBJ2-5	TRBV10-1	-
TGTGCCAGCAGCTCGAATACCTTAGGTGGAAACACCATATATTTT	CASSSNTLGGNTIYF	-	TRBJ1-3	TRBV9	-
TGTGCCAGCTCACCGACAGGGGACTATGGCTACACCTTC	CASSPTGDYGYTF	-	TRBJ1-2	TRBV18	TRBD1
TGTGCCAGCAGCAACCGGGACAGGTACCAAGAGACCCAGTACTTC	CASSNRDRYQETQYF	-	TRBJ2-5	TRBV9	TRBD1
TGTGCCAGCAGTGGGGGGTCTGGGGCCAACGTCCTGACTTTC	CASSGGSGANVLTF	-	TRBJ2-6	TRBV2	-
TGTGCCAGCAGCTCCCCGGAGGAGAACTATGGCTACACCTTC	CASSSPEENYGYTF	few	TRBJ1-2	TRBV5-4	-
TGTGCCAGAAGCGGACCTGGAGGGACACCCTCTGGAAACACCATATATTTT	CARSGPGGTPSGNTIYF	few	TRBJ1-3	TRBV5-3	-
TGTGCCAGCAGCTCCCTAACAGGGAACTATGGCTACACCTTC	CASSSLTGNYGYTF	-	TRBJ1-2	TRBV9	-
TGTGCCAGCAGCTTAGATCCCAGGTACAACGAGCAGTACTTC	CASSLDPRYNEQYF	-	TRBJ2-7	TRBV7-2	-
TGTGCCAGCTCACCCCAGGGGCCGGACACTGAAGCTTTCTTT	CASSPQGPDTEAFF	once	TRBJ1-1	TRBV18	-
TGTGCCAGCAGCTTAGCGCCTACTAGCGGGGGGGAGACCCAGTACTTC	CASSLAPTSGGETQYF	once	TRBJ2-5	TRBV7-2	TRBD2
TGTGCCAGCAGTCCGGCCCCCCCCCAGGGGGAGACCCAGTACTTC	CASSPAPPQGETQYF	-	TRBJ2-5	TRBV27	-
TGCGCCAGCAGCTTGATGGCGGGGGGCTACGAGCAGTACTTC	CASSLMAGGYEQYF	-	TRBJ2-7	TRBV5-1	TRBD2
TGTGCCAGTAGTATAGCTAGCGGGGGACACTACGAGCAGTACTTC	CASSIASGGHYEQYF	-	TRBJ2-7	TRBV19	TRBD2
TGCAGTGCTAGCCAGAACACTGAAGCTTTCTTT	CSASQNTEAFF	-	TRBJ1-1	TRBV20-1	-
TGTGCCAGCAGCCCTGAAATCAACTACGAGCAGTACTTC	CASSPEINYEQYF	-	TRBJ2-7	TRBV7-9	-
TGTGCCAGTGGGACTAGCGGGATGGAGACCCAGTACTTC	CASGTSGMETQYF	-	TRBJ2-5	TRBV19	TRBD2
TGCAGTGCTTCCTCCAAGGAGGAGCAGTACTTC	CSASSKEEQYF	-	TRBJ2-7	TRBV20-1	-
TGTGCCAGCAGTTTCTCCGGGTCCTCTGGGCAGTTCTTC	CASSFSGSSGQFF	-	TRBJ2-1	TRBV6-4	-
TGTGCCAGCAGACCCCGACTAAATACAAGTGGTGAGCAGTTCTTC	CASRPRLNTSGEQFF	-	TRBJ2-1	TRBV11-2	-
TGTGCCAGCAGGCCTGGACAGGGTATCGACTATGGCTACACCTTC	CASRPGQGIDYGYTF	once	TRBJ1-2	TRBV9	TRBD1